These 31 T cell receptor beta chains came from one sample sequenced in a study of OX40 agonist ivuxolimab in advanced cancers. TCRdb's table, derived via immunoSEQ multiplex PCR, lists solely in-frame clones and lacks some. The table has about 67,000 clones, 80% to 90% seen once. The sample in question was CD4+ or CD8+ T cells sorted from blood, obtained in a trial of the OX40 agonist ivuxolimab. The receptors here all came from an adult with an advanced solid tumor such as melanoma, head and neck, liver or kidney cancer.

This chain joins TRBV9 and TRBJ2-5, with unresolved D. Trimming cost V 0 bases and J 2 bases, with 8 bases left between them. The CDR3 contains 14 residues. Germline CDR1 SGDLS, CDR2 YYNGEE. The CDR3: CASSVASRQETQYF. CDR3 sequence (DNA): TGTGCCAGCAGCGTAGCCAGCCGGCAAGAGACCCAGTACTTC.

The chain links TRBV11-1 to TRBJ2-2; possibly TRBD2 for D (6 bases). V shed 8 bases and J shed 6 bases, with 16 bases lying between them. Per germline, CDR1 SGHAT and CDR2 FQDESV (reference sequence). This CDR3 spans 14 amino acids. Here the CDR3 DNA reads TGTGCCAGCGCCAGGGAGCGGGCAGCCGGGGAGCTGTTTTTT. Translating gives CASARERAAGELFF.

This chain connects TRBV28 to TRBJ1-5; D ambiguous. Germline V CDR1 and CDR2: MDHEN, SYDVKM. The CDR3 runs 12 residues. Between the trimmed V and J ends, which lost 8 bases and 0 bases, there was a span of 5 bases. The CDR3 DNA sequence: TGTGCCAGCGGTTATAGCAATCAGCCCCAGCATTTT. It yields the protein CASGYSNQPQHF.

The chain couples TRBV6-5 to TRBJ1-1, with a weak D call TRBD1 (5 bases). Deletions cut 2 bases from V and 3 bases from J, with 13 bases between. The length of the CDR3 is 15 residues. Germline CDR1 and CDR2: MNHEY and SVGAGI. In DNA form, the CDR3 reads TGTGCCAGCAGTTACAGGGGCGAGGTTTACACTGAAGCTTTCTTT. Amino acids: CASSYRGEVYTEAFF.

The chain uses TRBV5-1 and TRBJ2-3; 7 nucleotides match TRBD2. Germline V gene lookup returns CDR1 SGHRS and CDR2 YFSETQ. Trimming at V came to 4 bases and at J to 2 bases, leaving 4 bases not matched to a gene. This CDR3 has 14 residues. This chain's CDR3 is CASSLSGFTDTQYF. In nucleotides, the CDR3 is TGCGCCAGCAGCCTTAGCGGGTTCACAGATACGCAGTATTTT.

The J gene is TRBJ2-5, the V gene TRBV5-1; a weak D match, TRBD1 (6 bases). The CDR3 runs to 16 residues. Germline CDR1 and CDR2: SGHRS and YFSETQ. Trimming cost V 1 base and J 4 bases, with 17 bases left between them. CDR3 residues: CASSLLGGRGRETQYF. CDR3 DNA: TGCGCCAGCAGCTTGCTTGGTGGCAGGGGAAGAGAGACCCAGTACTTC.

This chain uses TRBV7-2 with TRBJ1-1; D unclear. V lost 4 bases to trimming and J lost 1 base, with 16 bases between them. The length of the CDR3 is 16 residues. In germline, CDR1 is SGHTA, CDR2 FQGNSA. CDR3 sequence reads: CASSSRAVGRNTEAFF. In nucleotides, the CDR3 is TGTGCCAGCAGCTCCCGGGCGGTGGGCAGGAACACTGAAGCTTTCTTT. The whole variable domain, remainder taken from reference TRBV7-2 and TRBJ1-1, is GAGVSQSPSNKVTEKGKDVELRCDPISGHTALYWYRQSLGQGLEFLIYFQGNSAPDKSGLPSDRFSAERTGGSVSTLTIQRTQQEDSAVYLCASSSRAVGRNTEAFFGQGTRLTVV.

This chain uses TRBV18 with TRBJ2-5; 7 bases agree with TRBD2. V trimming: 5 bases; J trimming: 4 bases; junction bases outside the gene matches: 4. CDR1 and CDR2 from the germline V gene are KGHSH and LQKENI. The CDR3 contains 13 residues. The CDR3 DNA follows: TGTGCCAGCTCAACGTCGGGAGGAGAGACCCAGTACTTC. This translates into CASSTSGGETQYF.

The J gene is TRBJ2-7, the V gene TRBV11-3, with 9 bases aligning to TRBD2. Germline CDR1 SGHNT, CDR2 YENEEA. This CDR3 is 16 amino acids long. Trimming at V came to 1 base and at J to 5 bases, leaving 9 bases not matched to a gene. CDR3 protein: CASSLGIASGADEQYF. The CDR3 nucleotides read TGTGCCAGCAGCTTAGGAATCGCTAGCGGGGCGGACGAGCAGTACTTC.

The rearrangement joins TRBV7-2 to TRBJ2-5; 8 bases agree with TRBD1. The CDR3 has 17 amino acids. After removal of 5 bases from V and 6 bases from J, the junction contained 17 bases not matched to a gene. Germline V gene lookup returns CDR1 SGHTA and CDR2 FQGNSA. CDR3 nucleotide sequence: TGTGCCAGCAGCGGAGGACAGGGAGCGATTCGCCGGCAGACCCAGTACTTC. Translated: CASSGGQGAIRRQTQYF.

Written as DNA, the CDR3 is TGCGCCAGCAGCTTTGACACATCTGGAAACACCATATATTTT. Protein: CASSFDTSGNTIYF. The rearrangement joins TRBV5-1 to TRBJ1-3; D gene uncertain. V gave up 2 bases and J gave up 1 base, with 7 bases separating them. The CDR3 is made up of 14 amino acids. The germline gives CDR1 SGHRS, CDR2 YFSETQ.

DNA for the CDR3: TGTGCCAGCAGTGGGGACGCACGAACCTACAATGAGCAGTTCTTC. Translation: CASSGDARTYNEQFF. This chain joins TRBV2 and TRBJ2-1, with D perhaps given as TRBD1 or TRBD2 (5 bases each). Trimming removed 4 bases from V and 2 bases from J, with 12 bases in between. The CDR3 extends over 15 amino acids. Per the germline V gene, CDR1 is SNHLY and CDR2 is FYNNEI.

The genes are TRBV28 and TRBJ2-7, with D uncertain. V was shortened by 6 bases and J by 5 bases, with 14 bases between the two germline ends. The CDR3 is 13 residues long. The germline CDR1 and CDR2 sequences are MDHEN and SYDVKM. The DNA of the CDR3 is TGTGCCAGCAGCCCTCGGTCCCCCCACGAGCAGTACTTC. It codes for CASSPRSPHEQYF.

Many counts were recorded for this clone. The rearrangement joins TRBV2 to TRBJ2-5, with D perhaps being TRBD1 or TRBD2 (6 bases each). The CDR3 extends over 14 amino acids. Germline CDR1 and CDR2: SNHLY and FYNNEI. V shed 6 bases and J shed 0 bases, with 11 bases lying between them. DNA of the CDR3: TGTGCCAGCAGGGGGGGCGTCCACCAAGAGACCCAGTACTTC. Encoded protein: CASRGGVHQETQYF.

This chain links TRBV2 with TRBJ2-7, with TRBD1 matching 9 bases. J gave up 7 bases and V 6 bases, and 4 bases lay outside the gene matches. This CDR3 comprises 12 residues. Germline V gives CDR1 SNHLY, CDR2 FYNNEI. As DNA, the CDR3 is TGTGCCAGCAGACAGGGGGCGGAGGAGCAGTACTTC. Protein: CASRQGAEEQYF.

The CDR3 loop reads CASSPGGVPGETQYF. As DNA, the CDR3 is TGTGCCAGCAGTCCAGGAGGGGTCCCTGGGGAGACCCAGTACTTC. The chain recombines TRBV27 with TRBJ2-5; TRBD2 is a possible D gene (6 bases). Trimming cost V 5 bases and J 5 bases, with 18 bases left between them. Per germline, CDR1 MNHEY and CDR2 SMNVEV (reference sequence). The CDR3 is made up of 15 amino acids.

V and J are TRBV16 and TRBJ1-4, with 8 bases identical to TRBD1. The germline V gene has CDR1 KGHSY and CDR2 FQNENV. Trimming cost V 6 bases and J 4 bases; bases outside gene matches: 7. This CDR3 spans 15 amino acids. CDR3: CASSDRGGGNEKLFF. The CDR3, as DNA: TGTGCCAGCAGTGACAGGGGAGGCGGTAATGAAAAACTGTTTTTT.

The V call is TRBV11-3, the J call TRBJ2-1; a weak D match, TRBD1 (6 bases). Trimming stripped 5 bases from V and 5 bases from J, with 13 bases between. The CDR3 covers 14 residues. CDR1 is SGHNT and CDR2 is YENEEA in the germline V gene. CDR3 DNA: TGTGCCAGCAGCCCAGAGGCAGGGGACAATGAGCAGTTCTTC. Translated: CASSPEAGDNEQFF.

This clone appeared a few times. This rearrangement joins TRBV7-3 to TRBJ2-1, with 10 bases fitting TRBD2. The germline V gene encodes CDR1 SGHTA and CDR2 FQGTGA. This CDR3 has 13 residues. V was clipped by 5 bases and J by 10 bases; unmatched bases: 5. The CDR3 sequence is CASSPGLAAEQFF. CDR3 sequence (DNA): TGTGCCAGCAGCCCCGGACTAGCGGCAGAGCAGTTCTTC.

This chain uses TRBV7-9 with TRBJ1-1; D unclear. Trimming took off 4 bases at V and 0 bases at J, with 12 bases between the two ends. The germline V gene encodes CDR1 SEHNR and CDR2 FQNEAQ (reference sequence). The CDR3 sequence is 15 residues long. The DNA for the CDR3 is TGTGCCAGCAGCTCACCGGCTTTGGTGAACACTGAAGCTTTCTTT. This codes for CASSSPALVNTEAFF. The complete variable domain, with remaining parts taken from reference TRBV7-9 and TRBJ1-1, reads DTGVSQNPRHKITKRGQNVTFRCDPISEHNRLYWYRQTLGQGPEFLTYFQNEAQLEKSRLLSDRFSAERPKGSFSTLEIQRTEQGDSAMYLCASSSPALVNTEAFFGQGTRLTVV.

The CDR3 DNA is TGTGCCAGCTCACCATCGGGGGGTGAGCAGTTCTTC. Encoded protein: CASSPSGGEQFF. The chain has TRBV18 and TRBJ2-1; TRBD2 matches 7 bases. CDR1 is KGHSH and CDR2 is LQKENI in the germline V gene. The CDR3 is made up of 12 amino acids. With V trimmed by 2 bases and J by 9 bases, 1 base remained unmatched.

This rearrangement joins TRBV6-5 to TRBJ1-1; D not certain. The CDR3 consists of 15 residues. CDR1 is MNHEY, CDR2 SVGAGI, per germline. V lost 0 bases and J lost 0, with 8 bases in between. The DNA of the CDR3 is TGTGCCAGCAGTTACTCCGGGCTGATGAACACTGAAGCTTTCTTT. It specifies CASSYSGLMNTEAFF.

This clone appeared a single time. The DNA for the CDR3 is TGTGCCAGCAGCATTAACAGGGGTACCGGGGAGCTGTTTTTT. Amino acids: CASSINRGTGELFF. V is TRBV9 and J is TRBJ2-2, with TRBD1 matching over 7 bases. This CDR3 region has 14 residues. Losses at the gene ends were 4 bases for V and 5 bases for J; bases not matched to a gene: 5. Germline CDR1 reads SGDLS; CDR2 reads YYNGEE.

CDR3 nucleotides: TGTGCCAGCAGCGGGAGGGGGCTGGACACTGAAGCTTTCTTT. Residues: CASSGRGLDTEAFF. The chain has TRBV7-8 and TRBJ1-1; TRBD1 matches 7 bases. The CDR3 covers 14 residues. The V segment lost 5 bases and the J segment 3 bases; nucleotides outside the gene matches: 6. Germline lookup yields CDR1 SGHVS and CDR2 FQNEAQ.

The chain has TRBV29-1 and TRBJ2-5, with D perhaps matching TRBD2 (6 bases). The CDR3 runs to 13 residues. Trimming took 5 bases from V and 5 from J, leaving 15 bases between them. Germline V gene data show CDR1 as SQVTM and CDR2 as ANQGSEA. CDR3 coding DNA: TGCAGCGTTAAGCTGGCGGGAAGGGAGACCCAGTACTTC. Protein: CSVKLAGRETQYF.

The genes are TRBV10-2 and TRBJ1-2, with a weak D call TRBD1 (6 bases). This CDR3 spans 13 amino acids. Per the germline V gene, CDR1 is WSHSY and CDR2 is SAAADI. V was clipped by 10 bases and J by 1 base, with 13 bases between them. CDR3 nucleotides: TGCGCCACCTCGGACAGAAGTAACTATGGCTACACCTTC. Translating it yields CATSDRSNYGYTF.

This rearrangement joins TRBV6-5 to TRBJ2-1; D is possibly TRBD2 (6 bases). This CDR3 is built from 15 residues. Deletions cut 4 bases from V and 9 bases from J, with 19 bases between. CDR1 and CDR2 from the germline V gene are MNHEY and SVGAGI. CDR3 DNA: TGTGCCAGCAGTTCCCCCTTCGGCGGGCGGGGTGAGCAGTTCTTC. As protein: CASSSPFGGRGEQFF.

J is TRBJ2-5 and V is TRBV7-2, with D tentatively TRBD1 (6 bases). The V and J ends lost 5 bases and 5 bases respectively, with 9 bases between them. Germline CDR1 and CDR2: SGHTA and FQGNSA. The CDR3 consists of 12 residues. CDR3 sequence (DNA): TGTGCCAGCAGCCCAGGGGAGGAGACCCAGTACTTC. This encodes CASSPGEETQYF.

CDR3 DNA sequence: TGTGCCAGCAGCTTGATGGGGGGCACAGATACGCAGTATTTT. It codes for CASSLMGGTDTQYF. The gene calls are TRBV7-3 and TRBJ2-3, with D possibly called TRBD1 or TRBD2 (5 bases each). The CDR3 consists of 14 residues. The V gene lost 3 bases and the J gene lost 1 base, with 8 bases spanning the gap. Germline-derived CDR1 and CDR2 are SGHTA and FQGTGA.

The genes are TRBV28 and TRBJ1-4; 8 nucleotides match TRBD1. The CDR3 totals 15 residues. The junction had 9 bases not matched to a gene; V was cut back by 6 bases and J by 6 bases. The germline CDR1 and CDR2 sequences are MDHEN and SYDVKM. The DNA of the CDR3 is TGTGCCAGCAGCCCCGATAGGACAGGGTATGAAAAACTGTTTTTT. This codes for CASSPDRTGYEKLFF.

By sample fraction, this clone is medium-sized. The chain is built from TRBV19 and TRBJ1-4; 7 bases are a match to TRBD1. The CDR3 contains 15 residues. V was clipped by 5 bases and J by 8 bases; unmatched bases: 11. Germline V lookup: CDR1 LNHDA, CDR2 SQIVND (reference sequence). This chain's CDR3 is CASSAPSGGREKLFF. For the CDR3, the DNA is TGTGCCAGTAGTGCCCCCTCAGGGGGAAGGGAAAAACTGTTTTTT.